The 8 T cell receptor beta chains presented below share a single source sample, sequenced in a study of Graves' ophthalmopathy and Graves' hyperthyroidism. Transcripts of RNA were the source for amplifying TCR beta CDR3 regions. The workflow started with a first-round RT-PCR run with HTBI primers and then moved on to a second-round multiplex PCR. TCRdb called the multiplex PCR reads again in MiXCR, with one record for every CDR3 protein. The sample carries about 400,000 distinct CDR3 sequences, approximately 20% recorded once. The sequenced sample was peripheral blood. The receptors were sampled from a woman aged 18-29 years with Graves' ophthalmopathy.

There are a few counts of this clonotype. CDR3 coding DNA: TGTGCCAGCAGCCCCAGGACTAGCGGTCACTCCCGGGGGGAGCTGTTTTTT. Translated, it gives CASSPRTSGHSRGELFF. J is TRBJ2-2 and V is TRBV9; 10 bases map to TRBD2. Germline V gene data show CDR1 as SGDLS and CDR2 as YYNGEE. Germline trimming cut 4 bases from V and 8 bases from J; bases unmatched to any gene: 14. The CDR3 has 17 residues.

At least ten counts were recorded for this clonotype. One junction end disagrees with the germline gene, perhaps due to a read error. CDR3 residues: CAGSLGSGNYEQYF. In DNA, the CDR3 is TGTGCCGGCAGCTTAGGTTCAGGAAACTACGAGCAGTACTTC. The chain joins TRBV7-6 to TRBJ2-7; D unclear. This CDR3 region has 14 residues. The germline V gene encodes CDR1 SGHVS and CDR2 FNYEAQ. The full variable domain, its missing parts supplied by reference TRBV7-6 and TRBJ2-7, is GAGVSQSPRYKVTKRGQDVALRCDPISGHVSLYWYRQALGQGPEFLTYFNYEAQQDKSGLPNDRFSAERPEGSISTLTIQRTEQRDSAMYRCAGSLGSGNYEQYFGPGTRLTVT.

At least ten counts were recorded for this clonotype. The CDR3 nucleotides read TGCAGCGTCGACGGACTAGCGGTACAAGAGACCCAGTACTTC. Residues: CSVDGLAVQETQYF. The rearrangement links TRBV29-1 to TRBJ2-5; 10 nucleotides match TRBD2. The germline gives CDR1 SQVTM, CDR2 ANQGSEA. The CDR3 extends over 14 amino acids. The V gene end was trimmed by 6 bases and the J gene end by 2 bases; junction bases not matched to a gene: 6.

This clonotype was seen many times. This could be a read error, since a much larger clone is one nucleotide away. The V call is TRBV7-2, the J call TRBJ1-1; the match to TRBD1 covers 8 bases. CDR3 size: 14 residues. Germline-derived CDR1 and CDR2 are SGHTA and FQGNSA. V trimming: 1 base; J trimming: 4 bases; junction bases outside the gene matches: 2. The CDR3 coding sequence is TGTGCCAGCAGCTTAGGGACAGGGAGCACTGAAGCTTTCTTT. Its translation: CASSLGTGSTEAFF.

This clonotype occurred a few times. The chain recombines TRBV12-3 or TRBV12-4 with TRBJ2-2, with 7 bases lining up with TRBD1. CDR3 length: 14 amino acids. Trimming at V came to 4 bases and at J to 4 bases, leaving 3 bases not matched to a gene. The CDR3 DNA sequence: TGTGCCAGCAGTTACAGACAGGGCACCGGGGAGCTGTTTTTT. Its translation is CASSYRQGTGELFF.

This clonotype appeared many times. CDR3 sequence: CASSHPRTGGNSPLHF. In nucleotides, the CDR3 is TGTGCCAGCAGCCACCCTCGGACAGGGGGCAACTCACCCCTCCACTTT. This rearrangement joins TRBV6-2 or TRBV6-3 to TRBJ1-6, with 11 bases matching TRBD1. The CDR3 contains 16 residues. CDR1 is MNHEY and CDR2 is SVGEGT in the germline V gene. V lost 6 bases, J lost 10 bases, and 11 bases stayed unmatched.

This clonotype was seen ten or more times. This CDR3 is CASSHLAGGKYYEQYF. The CDR3 DNA is TGTGCCAGCAGCCACCTAGCGGGGGGGAAATACTACGAGCAGTACTTC. The chain recombines TRBV4-2 with TRBJ2-7; 12 bases fit TRBD2. From germline, CDR1 is LGHNA and CDR2 YNFKEQ. The CDR3 has 16 residues. The V and J ends lost 3 bases and 3 bases, in that order; junction bases with no gene match: 6.

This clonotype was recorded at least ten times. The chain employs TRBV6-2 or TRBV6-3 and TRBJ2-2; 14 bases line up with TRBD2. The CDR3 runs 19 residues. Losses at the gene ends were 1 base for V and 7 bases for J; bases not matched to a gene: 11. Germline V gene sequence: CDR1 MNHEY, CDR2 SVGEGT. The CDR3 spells CASSYLTSGREGLGGELFF. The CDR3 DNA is TGTGCCAGCAGTTACTTGACTAGCGGGAGGGAAGGTCTTGGCGGGGAGCTGTTTTTT.